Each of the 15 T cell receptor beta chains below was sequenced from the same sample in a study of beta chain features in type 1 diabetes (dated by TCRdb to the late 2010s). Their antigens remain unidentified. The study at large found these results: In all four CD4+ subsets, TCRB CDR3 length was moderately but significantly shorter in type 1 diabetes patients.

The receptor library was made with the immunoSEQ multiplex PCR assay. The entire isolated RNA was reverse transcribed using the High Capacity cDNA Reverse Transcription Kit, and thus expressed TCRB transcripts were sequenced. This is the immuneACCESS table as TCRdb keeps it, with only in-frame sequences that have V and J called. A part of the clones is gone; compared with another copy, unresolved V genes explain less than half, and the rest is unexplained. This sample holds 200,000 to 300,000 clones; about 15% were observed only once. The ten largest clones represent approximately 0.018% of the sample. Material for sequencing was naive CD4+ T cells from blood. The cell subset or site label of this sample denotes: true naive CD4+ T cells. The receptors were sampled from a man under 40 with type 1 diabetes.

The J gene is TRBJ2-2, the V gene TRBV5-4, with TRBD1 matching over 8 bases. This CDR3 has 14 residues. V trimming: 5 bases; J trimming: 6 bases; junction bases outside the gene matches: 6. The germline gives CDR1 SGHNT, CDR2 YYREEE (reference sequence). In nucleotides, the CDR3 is TGTGCCAGCAGGACAGGGGTAAACGCCGGGGAGCTGTTTTTT. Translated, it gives CASRTGVNAGELFF. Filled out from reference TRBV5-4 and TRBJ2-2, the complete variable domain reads ETGVTQSPTHLIKTRGQQVTLRCSSQSGHNTVSWYQQALGQGPQFIFQYYREEENGRGNFPPRFSGLQFPNYSSELNVNALELDDSALYLCASRTGVNAGELFFGEGSRLTVL.

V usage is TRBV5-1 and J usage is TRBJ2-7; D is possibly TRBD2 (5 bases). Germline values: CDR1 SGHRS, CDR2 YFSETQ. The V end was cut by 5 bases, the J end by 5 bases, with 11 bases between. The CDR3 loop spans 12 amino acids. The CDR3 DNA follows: TGCGCCAGCAGACTAGAGAGGCACGAGCAGTACTTC. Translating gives CASRLERHEQYF.

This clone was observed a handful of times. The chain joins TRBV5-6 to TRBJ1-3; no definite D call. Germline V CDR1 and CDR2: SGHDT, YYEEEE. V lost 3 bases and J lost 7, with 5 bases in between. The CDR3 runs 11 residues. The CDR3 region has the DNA TGTGCCAGCAGCTCCAGGAACACCATATATTTT. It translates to CASSSRNTIYF.

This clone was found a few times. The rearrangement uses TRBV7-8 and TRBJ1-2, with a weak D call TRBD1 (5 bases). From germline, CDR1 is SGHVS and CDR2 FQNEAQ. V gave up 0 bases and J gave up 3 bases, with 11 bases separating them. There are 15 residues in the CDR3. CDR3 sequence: CASSLAPGRDYGYTF. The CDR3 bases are TGTGCCAGCAGCTTAGCGCCAGGGCGTGACTATGGCTACACCTTC. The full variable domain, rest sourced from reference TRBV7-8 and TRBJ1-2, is GAGVSQSPRYKVAKRGQDVALRCDPISGHVSLFWYQQALGQGPEFLTYFQNEAQLDKSGLPSDRFFAERPEGSVSTLKIQRTQQEDSAVYLCASSLAPGRDYGYTFGSGTRLTVV.

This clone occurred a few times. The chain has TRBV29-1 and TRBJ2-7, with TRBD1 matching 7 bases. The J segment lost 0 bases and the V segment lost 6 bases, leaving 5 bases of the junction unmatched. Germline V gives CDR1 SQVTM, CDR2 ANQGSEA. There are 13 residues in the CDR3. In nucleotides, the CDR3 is TGCAGCGTATCGGGACAGACCTCCTACGAGCAGTACTTC. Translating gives CSVSGQTSYEQYF.

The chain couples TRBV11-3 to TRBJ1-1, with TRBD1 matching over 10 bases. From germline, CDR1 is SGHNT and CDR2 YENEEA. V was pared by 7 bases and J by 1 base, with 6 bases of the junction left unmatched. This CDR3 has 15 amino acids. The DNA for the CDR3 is TGTGCCAGCACCCCGGGGACAGGGGAGAACACTGAAGCTTTCTTT. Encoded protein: CASTPGTGENTEAFF.

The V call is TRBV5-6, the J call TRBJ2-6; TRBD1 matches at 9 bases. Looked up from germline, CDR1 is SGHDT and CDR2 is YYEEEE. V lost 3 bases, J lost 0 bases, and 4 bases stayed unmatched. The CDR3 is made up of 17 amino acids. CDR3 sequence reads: CASSSGQGVSGANVLTF. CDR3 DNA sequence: TGTGCCAGCAGCTCGGGACAGGGTGTCTCTGGGGCCAACGTCCTGACTTTC.

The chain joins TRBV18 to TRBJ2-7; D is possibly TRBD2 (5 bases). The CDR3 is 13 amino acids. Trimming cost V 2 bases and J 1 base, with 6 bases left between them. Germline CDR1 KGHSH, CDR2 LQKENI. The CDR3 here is CASSPGESYEQYF. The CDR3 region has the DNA TGTGCCAGCTCACCAGGGGAGTCCTACGAGCAGTACTTC.

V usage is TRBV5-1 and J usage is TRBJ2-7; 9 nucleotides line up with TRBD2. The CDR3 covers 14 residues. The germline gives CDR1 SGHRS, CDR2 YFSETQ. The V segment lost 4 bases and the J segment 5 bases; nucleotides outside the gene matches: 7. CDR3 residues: CASSGGLAGDEQYF. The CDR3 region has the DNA TGCGCCAGCAGCGGGGGACTAGCCGGGGACGAGCAGTACTTC.

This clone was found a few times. The DNA for the CDR3 is TGTGCCAGCAGTCTAGCGGGGGGCCTCTACAATGAGCAGTTCTTC. This gives the protein CASSLAGGLYNEQFF. This chain links TRBV6-5 with TRBJ2-1; TRBD2 agrees at 11 bases. The germline gives CDR1 MNHEY, CDR2 SVGAGI. V dropped 5 bases and J dropped 3; count of bases not matched to a gene: 3. The CDR3 contains 15 residues.

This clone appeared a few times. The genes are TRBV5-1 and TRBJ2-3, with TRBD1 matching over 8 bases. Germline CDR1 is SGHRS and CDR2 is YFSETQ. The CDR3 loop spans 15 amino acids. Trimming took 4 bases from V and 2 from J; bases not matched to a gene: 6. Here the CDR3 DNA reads TGCGCCAGCAGCCCGGGACAGGCGAACACAGATACGCAGTATTTT. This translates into CASSPGQANTDTQYF.

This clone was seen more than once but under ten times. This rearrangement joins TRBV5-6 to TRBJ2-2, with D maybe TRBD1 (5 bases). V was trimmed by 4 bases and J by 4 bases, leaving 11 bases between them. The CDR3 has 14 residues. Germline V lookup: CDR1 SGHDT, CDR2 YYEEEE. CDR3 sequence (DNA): TGTGCCAGCAGCGGCATAAGGGGCACCGGGGAGCTGTTTTTT. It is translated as CASSGIRGTGELFF.

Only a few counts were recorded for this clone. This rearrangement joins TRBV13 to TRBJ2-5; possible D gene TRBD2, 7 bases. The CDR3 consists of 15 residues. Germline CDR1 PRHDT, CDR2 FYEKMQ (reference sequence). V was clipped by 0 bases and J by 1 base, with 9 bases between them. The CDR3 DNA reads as TGTGCCAGCAGCTTAGGACGGGGGGCCCAAGAGACCCAGTACTTC. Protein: CASSLGRGAQETQYF.

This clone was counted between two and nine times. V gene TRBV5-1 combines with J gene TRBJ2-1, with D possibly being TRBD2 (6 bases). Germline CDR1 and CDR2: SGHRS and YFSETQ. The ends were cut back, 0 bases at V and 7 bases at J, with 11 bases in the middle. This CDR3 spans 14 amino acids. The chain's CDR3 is CASSLDLTRNEQFF. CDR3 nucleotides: TGCGCCAGCAGCTTGGACCTGACTAGGAATGAGCAGTTCTTC.

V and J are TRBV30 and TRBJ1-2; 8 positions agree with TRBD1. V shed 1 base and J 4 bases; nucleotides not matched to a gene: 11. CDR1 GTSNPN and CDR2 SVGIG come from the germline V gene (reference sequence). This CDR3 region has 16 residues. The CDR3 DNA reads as TGTGCCTGGAGTGCTTCCGATTCGGGACAGGTCTATGGCTACACCTTC. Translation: CAWSASDSGQVYGYTF.